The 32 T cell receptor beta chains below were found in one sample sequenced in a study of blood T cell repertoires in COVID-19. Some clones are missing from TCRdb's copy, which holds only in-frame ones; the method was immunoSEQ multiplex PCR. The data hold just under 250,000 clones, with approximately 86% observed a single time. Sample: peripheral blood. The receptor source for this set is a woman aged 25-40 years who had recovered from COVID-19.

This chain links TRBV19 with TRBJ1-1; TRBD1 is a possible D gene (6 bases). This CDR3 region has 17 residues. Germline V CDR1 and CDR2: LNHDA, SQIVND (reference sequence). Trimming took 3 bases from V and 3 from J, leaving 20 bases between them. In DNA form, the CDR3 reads TGTGCCAGTAGTATTCCGGTTGGGACACCAGCGGACACTGAAGCTTTCTTT. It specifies CASSIPVGTPADTEAFF.

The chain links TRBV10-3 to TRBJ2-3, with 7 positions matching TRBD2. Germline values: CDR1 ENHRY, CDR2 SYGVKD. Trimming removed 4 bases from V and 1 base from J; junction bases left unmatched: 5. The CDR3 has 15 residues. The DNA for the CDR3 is TGTGCCATCAGTGGGAAAAGCGGGGGCACAGATACGCAGTATTTT. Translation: CAISGKSGGTDTQYF.

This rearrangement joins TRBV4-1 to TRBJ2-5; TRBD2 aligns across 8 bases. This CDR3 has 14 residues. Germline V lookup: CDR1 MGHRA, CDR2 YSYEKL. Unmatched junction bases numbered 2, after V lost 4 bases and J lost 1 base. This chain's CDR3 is CASSPREGQETQYF. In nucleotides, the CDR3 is TGCGCCAGCAGCCCCCGGGAGGGCCAAGAGACCCAGTACTTC.

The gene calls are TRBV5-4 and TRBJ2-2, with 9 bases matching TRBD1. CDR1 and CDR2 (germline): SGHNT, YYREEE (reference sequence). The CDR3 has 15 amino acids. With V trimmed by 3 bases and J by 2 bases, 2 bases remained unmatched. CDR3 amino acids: CASSSQGANTGELFF. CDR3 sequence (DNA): TGTGCCAGCAGCTCACAGGGGGCTAACACCGGGGAGCTGTTTTTT. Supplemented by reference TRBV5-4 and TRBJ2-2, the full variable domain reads ETGVTQSPTHLIKTRGQQVTLRCSSQSGHNTVSWYQQALGQGPQFIFQYYREEENGRGNFPPRFSGLQFPNYSSELNVNALELDDSALYLCASSSQGANTGELFFGEGSRLTVL.

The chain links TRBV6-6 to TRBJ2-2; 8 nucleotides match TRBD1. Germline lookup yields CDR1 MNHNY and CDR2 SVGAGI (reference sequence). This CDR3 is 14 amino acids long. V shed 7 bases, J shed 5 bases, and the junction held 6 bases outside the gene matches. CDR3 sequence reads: CASNHRTGTGELFF. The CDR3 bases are TGTGCCAGCAATCACCGGACAGGGACCGGGGAGCTGTTTTTT.

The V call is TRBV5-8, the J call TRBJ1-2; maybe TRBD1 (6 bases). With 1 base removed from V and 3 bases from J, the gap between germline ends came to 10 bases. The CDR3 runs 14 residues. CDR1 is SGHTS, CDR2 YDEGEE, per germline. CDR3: CASSLLQGYYGYTF. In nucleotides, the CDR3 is TGTGCCAGCAGCTTGCTCCAGGGGTACTATGGCTACACCTTC.

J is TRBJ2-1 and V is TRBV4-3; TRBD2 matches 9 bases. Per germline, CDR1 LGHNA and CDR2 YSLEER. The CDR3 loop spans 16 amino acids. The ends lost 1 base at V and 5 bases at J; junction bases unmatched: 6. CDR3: CASSQVWASGNNEQFF. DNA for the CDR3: TGCGCCAGCAGCCAAGTATGGGCTAGCGGGAACAATGAGCAGTTCTTC.

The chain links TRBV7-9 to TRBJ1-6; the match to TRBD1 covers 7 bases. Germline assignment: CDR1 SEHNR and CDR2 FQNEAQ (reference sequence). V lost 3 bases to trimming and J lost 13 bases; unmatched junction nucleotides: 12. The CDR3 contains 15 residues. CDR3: CASSLGQPAALPLHF. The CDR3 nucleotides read TGTGCCAGCAGCTTGGGACAGCCTGCCGCCCTCCCCCTCCACTTT.

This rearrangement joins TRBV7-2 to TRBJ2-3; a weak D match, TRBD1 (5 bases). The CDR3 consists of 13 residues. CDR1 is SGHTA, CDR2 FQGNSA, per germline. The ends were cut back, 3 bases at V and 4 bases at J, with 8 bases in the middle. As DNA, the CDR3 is TGTGCCAGCAGCTTCCAGGGTGCAGATACGCAGTATTTT. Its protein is CASSFQGADTQYF.

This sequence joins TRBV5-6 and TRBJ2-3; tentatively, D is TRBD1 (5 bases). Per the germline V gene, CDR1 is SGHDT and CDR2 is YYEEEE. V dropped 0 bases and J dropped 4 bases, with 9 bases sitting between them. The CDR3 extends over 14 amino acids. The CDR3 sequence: CASSLAGSADTQYF. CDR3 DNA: TGTGCCAGCAGCTTGGCAGGGTCGGCAGATACGCAGTATTTT.

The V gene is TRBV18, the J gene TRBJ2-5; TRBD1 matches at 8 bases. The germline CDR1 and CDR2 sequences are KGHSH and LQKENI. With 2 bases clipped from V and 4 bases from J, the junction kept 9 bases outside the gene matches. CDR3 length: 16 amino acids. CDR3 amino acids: CASSPSLQGAGETQYF. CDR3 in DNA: TGTGCCAGCTCACCAAGTCTTCAGGGGGCGGGAGAGACCCAGTACTTC.

The CDR3 reads CATSRSALAGEETQYF. The CDR3 coding sequence is TGTGCCACCAGCAGGTCGGCTTTAGCGGGGGAAGAGACCCAGTACTTC. The chain joins TRBV15 to TRBJ2-5, with 9 positions matching TRBD2. The length of the CDR3 is 16 residues. The V gene's germline CDR1 is LNHNV and CDR2 YYDKDF (reference sequence). With 3 bases clipped from V and 3 bases from J, the junction kept 8 bases outside the gene matches.

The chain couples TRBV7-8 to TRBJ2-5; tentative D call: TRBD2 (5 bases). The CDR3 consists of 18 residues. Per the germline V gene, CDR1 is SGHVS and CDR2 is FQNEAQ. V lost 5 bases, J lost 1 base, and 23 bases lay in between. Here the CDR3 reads CASSPLLPLAGPQETQYF. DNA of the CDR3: TGTGCCAGCAGCCCATTACTGCCTCTTGCGGGTCCCCAAGAGACCCAGTACTTC.

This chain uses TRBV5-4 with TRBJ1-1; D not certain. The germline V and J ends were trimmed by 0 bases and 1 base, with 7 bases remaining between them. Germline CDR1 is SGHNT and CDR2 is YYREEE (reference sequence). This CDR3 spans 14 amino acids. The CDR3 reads CASSLVQENTEAFF. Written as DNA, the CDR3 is TGTGCCAGCAGCTTGGTGCAGGAGAACACTGAAGCTTTCTTT.

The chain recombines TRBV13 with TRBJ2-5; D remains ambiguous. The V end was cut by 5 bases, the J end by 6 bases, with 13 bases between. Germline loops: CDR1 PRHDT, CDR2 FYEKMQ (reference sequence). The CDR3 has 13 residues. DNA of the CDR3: TGTGCCAGCAGCCTTACAGATAGAAAGACCCAGTACTTC. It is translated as CASSLTDRKTQYF.

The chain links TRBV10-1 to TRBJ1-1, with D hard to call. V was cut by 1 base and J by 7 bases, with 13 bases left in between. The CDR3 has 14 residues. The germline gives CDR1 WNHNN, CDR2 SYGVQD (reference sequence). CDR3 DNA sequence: TGCGCCAGCAGTGAGTTCGTGGAGGGAGGTGAAGCTTTCTTT. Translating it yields CASSEFVEGGEAFF.

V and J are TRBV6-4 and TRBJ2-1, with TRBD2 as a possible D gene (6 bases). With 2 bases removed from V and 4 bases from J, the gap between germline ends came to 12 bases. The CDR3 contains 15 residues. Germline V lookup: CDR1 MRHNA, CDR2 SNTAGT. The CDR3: CASSDTGGTYNEQFF. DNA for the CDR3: TGTGCCAGCAGTGACACCGGGGGAACTTACAATGAGCAGTTCTTC.

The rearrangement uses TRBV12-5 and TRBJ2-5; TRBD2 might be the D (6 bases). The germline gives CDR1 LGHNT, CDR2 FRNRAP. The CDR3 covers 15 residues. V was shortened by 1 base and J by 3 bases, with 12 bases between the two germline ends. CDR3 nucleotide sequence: TGTGCTAGTGGTTTGGCCGGGACTCCCGAAGAGACCCAGTACTTC. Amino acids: CASGLAGTPEETQYF.

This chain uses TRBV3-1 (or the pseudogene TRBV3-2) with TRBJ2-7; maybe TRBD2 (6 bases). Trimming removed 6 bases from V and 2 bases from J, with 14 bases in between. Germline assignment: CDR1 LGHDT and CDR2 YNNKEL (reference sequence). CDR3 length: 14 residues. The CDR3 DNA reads TGTGCCAGCAGTCCTCGGGACTTGACCTACGAGCAGTACTTC. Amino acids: CASSPRDLTYEQYF.

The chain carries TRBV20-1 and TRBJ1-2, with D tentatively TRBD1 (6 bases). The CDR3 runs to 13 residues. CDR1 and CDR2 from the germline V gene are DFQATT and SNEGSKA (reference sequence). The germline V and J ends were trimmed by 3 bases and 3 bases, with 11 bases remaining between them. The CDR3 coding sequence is TGCAGTGCTAGTCAGGGGTCGGACTATGGCTACACCTTC. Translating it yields CSASQGSDYGYTF.

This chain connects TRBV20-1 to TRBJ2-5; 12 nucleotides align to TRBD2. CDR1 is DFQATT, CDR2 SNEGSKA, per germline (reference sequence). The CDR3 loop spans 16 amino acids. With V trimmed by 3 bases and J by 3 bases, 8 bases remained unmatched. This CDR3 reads CSASPLAGGRKETQYF. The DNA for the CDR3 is TGCAGTGCTAGTCCGCTAGCGGGGGGGCGGAAAGAGACCCAGTACTTC.

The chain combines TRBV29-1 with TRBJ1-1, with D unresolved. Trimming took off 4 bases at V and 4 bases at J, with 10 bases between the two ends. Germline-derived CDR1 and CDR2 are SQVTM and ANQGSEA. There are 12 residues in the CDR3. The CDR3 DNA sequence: TGCAGCGTTGGCCAGGTGCCCACTGAAGCTTTCTTT. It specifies CSVGQVPTEAFF.

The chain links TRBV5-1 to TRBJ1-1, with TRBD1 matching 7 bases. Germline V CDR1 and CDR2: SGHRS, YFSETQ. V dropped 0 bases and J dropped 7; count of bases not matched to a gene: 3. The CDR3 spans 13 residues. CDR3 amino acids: CASSLAGTDEAFF. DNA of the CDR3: TGCGCCAGCAGCTTGGCCGGGACAGATGAAGCTTTCTTT.

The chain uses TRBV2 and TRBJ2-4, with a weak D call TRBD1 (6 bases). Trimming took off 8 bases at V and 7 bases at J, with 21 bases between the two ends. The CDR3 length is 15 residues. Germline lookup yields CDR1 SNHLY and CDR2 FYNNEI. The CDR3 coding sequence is TGTGCCAGCTCCACTAATACAGGGACGCCGAACATTCAGTACTTC. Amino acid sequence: CASSTNTGTPNIQYF.

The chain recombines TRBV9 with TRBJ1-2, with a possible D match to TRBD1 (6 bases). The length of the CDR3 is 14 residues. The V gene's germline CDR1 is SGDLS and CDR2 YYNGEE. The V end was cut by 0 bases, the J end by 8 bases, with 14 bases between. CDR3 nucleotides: TGTGCCAGCAGCGTAGCTCGGGGGGCAGGAGGCTACACCTTC. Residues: CASSVARGAGGYTF.

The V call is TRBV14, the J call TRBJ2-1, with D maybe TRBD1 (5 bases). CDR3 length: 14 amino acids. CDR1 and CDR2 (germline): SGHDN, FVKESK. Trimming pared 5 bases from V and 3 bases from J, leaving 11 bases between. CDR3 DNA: TGTGCCAGCAGCAAAATGGACAACTACAATGAGCAGTTCTTC. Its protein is CASSKMDNYNEQFF.

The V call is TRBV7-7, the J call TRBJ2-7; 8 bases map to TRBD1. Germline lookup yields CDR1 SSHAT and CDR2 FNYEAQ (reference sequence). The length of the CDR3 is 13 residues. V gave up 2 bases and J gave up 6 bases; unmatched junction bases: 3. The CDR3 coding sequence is TGTGCCAGCAGCTTACAGGGGGCGCCCGAGCAGTACTTC. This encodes CASSLQGAPEQYF. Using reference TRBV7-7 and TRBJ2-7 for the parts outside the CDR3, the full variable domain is GAGVSQSPRYKVTKRGQDVTLRCDPISSHATLYWYQQALGQGPEFLTYFNYEAQPDKSGLPSDRFSAERPEGSISTLTIQRTEQRDSAMYRCASSLQGAPEQYFGPGTRLTVT.

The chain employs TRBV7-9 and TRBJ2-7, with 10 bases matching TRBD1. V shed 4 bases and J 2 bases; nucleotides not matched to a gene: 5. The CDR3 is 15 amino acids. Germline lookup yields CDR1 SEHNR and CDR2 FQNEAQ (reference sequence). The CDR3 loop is CASSSPGQGTYEQYF. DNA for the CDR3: TGTGCCAGCAGCTCACCGGGACAGGGGACCTACGAGCAGTACTTC.

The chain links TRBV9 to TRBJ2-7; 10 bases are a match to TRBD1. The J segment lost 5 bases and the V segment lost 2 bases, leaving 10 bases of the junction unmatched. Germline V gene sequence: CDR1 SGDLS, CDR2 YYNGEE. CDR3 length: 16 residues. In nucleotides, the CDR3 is TGTGCCAGCAGCGTGGATGGGACAGGGGTTCTGCACGAGCAGTACTTC. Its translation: CASSVDGTGVLHEQYF.

CDR3 in amino acids: CASSPGFTMSGEQYF. DNA for the CDR3: TGTGCCAGCAGCCCAGGCTTCACGATGTCAGGCGAGCAGTACTTC. This rearrangement joins TRBV3-1 (or the pseudogene TRBV3-2) to TRBJ2-7; no definite D call. CDR1 is LGHDT, CDR2 YNNKEL, per germline (reference sequence). The CDR3 contains 15 residues. The V and J ends lost 4 bases and 6 bases respectively, with 19 bases between them.

CDR3 sequence (DNA): TGTGCCAGCAGCTTAGTGTTCGGACAGGATGGCTACACCTTC. Its protein product is CASSLVFGQDGYTF. The genes are TRBV13 and TRBJ1-2; 7 bases line up with TRBD1. The V and J ends lost 1 base and 6 bases, in that order; junction bases with no gene match: 5. The V gene's germline CDR1 is PRHDT and CDR2 FYEKMQ (reference sequence). The CDR3 has 14 amino acids.

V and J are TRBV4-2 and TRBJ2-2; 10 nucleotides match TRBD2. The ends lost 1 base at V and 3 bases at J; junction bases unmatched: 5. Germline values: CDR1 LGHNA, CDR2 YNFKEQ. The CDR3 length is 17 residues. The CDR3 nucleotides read TGTGCCAGCAGCCAAGGCGTAGCGGGGGGATACACCGGGGAGCTGTTTTTT. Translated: CASSQGVAGGYTGELFF.